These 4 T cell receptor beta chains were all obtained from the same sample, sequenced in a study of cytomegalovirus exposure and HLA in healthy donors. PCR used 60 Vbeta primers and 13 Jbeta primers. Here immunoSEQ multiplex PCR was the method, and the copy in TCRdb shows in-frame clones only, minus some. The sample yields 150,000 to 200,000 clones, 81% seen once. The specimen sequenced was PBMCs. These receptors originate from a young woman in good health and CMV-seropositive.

CDR3 sequence: CASRPSPGQGETQYF. As DNA, the CDR3 is TGTGCCAGCAGACCCTCCCCCGGACAGGGAGAGACCCAGTACTTC. The J gene is TRBJ2-5, the V gene TRBV6-5; 8 bases map to TRBD1. Germline CDR1 MNHEY, CDR2 SVGAGI. This CDR3 comprises 15 residues. With V trimmed by 6 bases and J by 4 bases, 10 bases remained unmatched.

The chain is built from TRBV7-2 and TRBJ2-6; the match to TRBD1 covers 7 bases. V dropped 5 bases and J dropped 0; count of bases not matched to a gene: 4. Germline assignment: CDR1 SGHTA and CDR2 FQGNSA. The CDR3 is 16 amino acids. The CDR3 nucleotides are TGTGCCAGCAGCCTACACAGGGGCTCTGGGGCCAACGTCCTGACTTTC. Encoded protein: CASSLHRGSGANVLTF.

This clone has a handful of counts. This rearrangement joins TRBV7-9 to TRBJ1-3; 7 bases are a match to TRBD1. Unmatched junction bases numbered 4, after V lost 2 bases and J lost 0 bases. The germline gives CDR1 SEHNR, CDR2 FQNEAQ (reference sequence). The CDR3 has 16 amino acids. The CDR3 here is CASSLTGVASGNTIYF. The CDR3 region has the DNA TGTGCCAGCAGCTTAACAGGGGTCGCCTCTGGAAACACCATATATTTT.

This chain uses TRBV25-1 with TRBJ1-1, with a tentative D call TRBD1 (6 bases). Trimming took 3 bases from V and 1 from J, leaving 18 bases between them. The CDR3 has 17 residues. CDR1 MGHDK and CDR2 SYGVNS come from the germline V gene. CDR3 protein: CASSDPLQGPGNTEAFF. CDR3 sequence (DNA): TGTGCCAGCAGTGACCCCCTTCAGGGGCCAGGGAACACTGAAGCTTTCTTT. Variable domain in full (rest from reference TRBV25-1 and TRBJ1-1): EADIYQTPRYLVIGTGKKITLECSQTMGHDKMYWYQQDPGMELHLIHYSYGVNSTEKGDLSSESTVSRIRTEHFPLTLESARPSHTSQYLCASSDPLQGPGNTEAFFGQGTRLTVV.